This TCR beta chain was captured by sequencing in a study of T cell responses to AZD1222 COVID-19 vaccine. Repertoires were generated with immunoSEQ multiplex PCR, while TCRdb's copy carries only in-frame clones and drops some. This sample yields roughly 86,000 clones, of which approximately 92% are seen a single time; approximately 30% belongs to the top ten. The V and J ends lost 4 bases and 7 bases respectively, with 16 bases between them. Germline V gene data show CDR1 as SNHLY and CDR2 as FYNNEI. This CDR3 spans 15 amino acids. V and J are TRBV2 and TRBJ1-4; D perhaps matches TRBD1 (6 bases). This sequence was found in an adult in good health. The source material was peripheral blood, sampled on day 0 of AZD1222 vaccination. In nucleotides, the CDR3 is TGTGCCAGCAGTGGTCAGGGGAAAGGGAGTGAAAAACTGTTTTTT. This sequence encodes CASSGQGKGSEKLFF.